These 27 T cell receptor beta chains were all obtained from the same sample, sequenced in a study of blood T cell repertoires in COVID-19. Assay used: immunoSEQ multiplex PCR; TCRdb lists only in-frame clones, some missing. This table holds 150,000 or so clones, roughly four fifths found once. Sequenced material: peripheral blood. These receptors all come from a woman aged 80 or older with active or convalescent COVID-19.

In this sample, this clone turned up once. The chain has TRBV12-3 or TRBV12-4 and TRBJ1-2; 7 bases are shared with TRBD1. Trimming at V came to 5 bases and at J to 4 bases, leaving 4 bases not matched to a gene. The CDR3 has 13 residues. The CDR3 is CASSRQGPYGYTF. The DNA of the CDR3 is TGTGCCAGCAGTCGACAGGGTCCCTATGGCTACACCTTC.

The chain couples TRBV7-2 to TRBJ2-7; TRBD1 agrees at 7 bases. Trimming at V came to 4 bases and at J to 4 bases, leaving 7 bases not matched to a gene. This CDR3 contains 14 residues. Germline V lookup: CDR1 SGHTA, CDR2 FQGNSA. CDR3 in amino acids: CASSSVGTAYEQYF. CDR3 DNA: TGTGCCAGCAGCTCAGTAGGGACAGCTTACGAGCAGTACTTC.

The chain joins TRBV11-2 to TRBJ1-1; the D is unclear. This CDR3 comprises 12 residues. V was trimmed by 5 bases and J by 4 bases, leaving 8 bases between them. CDR1 and CDR2 (germline): SGHAT, FQNNGV. DNA of the CDR3: TGTGCCAGCAGCCCCGGGGTCACTGAAGCTTTCTTT. Protein: CASSPGVTEAFF. The full variable domain, completed using reference TRBV11-2 and TRBJ1-1, is EAGVAQSPRYKIIEKRQSVAFWCNPISGHATLYWYQQILGQGPKLLIQFQNNGVVDDSQLPKDRFSAERLKGVDSTLKIQPAKLEDSAVYLCASSPGVTEAFFGQGTRLTVV.

The chain joins TRBV28 to TRBJ2-2; D uncertain. V was trimmed by 7 bases and J by 6 bases, leaving 18 bases between them. The CDR3 spans 15 residues. Germline CDR1 is MDHEN and CDR2 is SYDVKM. CDR3 sequence (DNA): TGTGCCAGCATTCCGGATCGGGTTGGCGCCGGGGAGCTGTTTTTT. It specifies CASIPDRVGAGELFF.

The chain is built from TRBV6-5 and TRBJ2-7, with TRBD1 identical over 8 bases. Germline values: CDR1 MNHEY, CDR2 SVGAGI. The V and J ends lost 5 bases and 5 bases, in that order; junction bases with no gene match: 11. The CDR3 runs to 15 residues. The CDR3 is CASSPRTGLFNEQYF. Written as DNA, the CDR3 is TGTGCCAGCAGTCCCCGGACAGGGCTATTCAACGAGCAGTACTTC.

This clone was seen only a few times. The rearrangement uses TRBV5-4 and TRBJ1-2, with 9 positions matching TRBD1. The germline gives CDR1 SGHNT, CDR2 YYREEE (reference sequence). This CDR3 spans 17 amino acids. Trimming cost V 4 bases and J 1 base; bases outside gene matches: 11. This chain's CDR3 is CASSKAGTGIHNYGYTF. The CDR3 DNA reads TGTGCCAGCAGCAAGGCCGGGACAGGGATACATAACTATGGCTACACCTTC. Complete variable domain (other parts from reference TRBV5-4 and TRBJ1-2): ETGVTQSPTHLIKTRGQQVTLRCSSQSGHNTVSWYQQALGQGPQFIFQYYREEENGRGNFPPRFSGLQFPNYSSELNVNALELDDSALYLCASSKAGTGIHNYGYTFGSGTRLTVV.

As to this clone: Other DNA sequences from this sample encode an identical CDR3 as well. The gene calls are TRBV5-1 and TRBJ2-1, with 13 positions matching TRBD2. This CDR3 is built from 16 residues. Germline CDR1 reads SGHRS; CDR2 reads YFSETQ. The junction had 2 bases not matched to a gene; V was cut back by 1 base and J by 4 bases. CDR3 in amino acids: CASSLTSGGAYNEQFF. CDR3 coding DNA: TGCGCCAGCAGCTTGACTAGCGGGGGGGCATACAATGAGCAGTTCTTC.

The V gene is TRBV2, the J gene TRBJ2-2; TRBD1 matches at 11 bases. The junction had 7 bases not matched to a gene; V was cut back by 6 bases and J by 7 bases. Germline V gene data show CDR1 as SNHLY and CDR2 as FYNNEI. The CDR3 is 15 amino acids. The CDR3 DNA reads TGTGCCAGCAGCGGACAGGGGGCGCATGGCGGGGAGCTGTTTTTT. Its translation is CASSGQGAHGGELFF.

The chain links TRBV19 to TRBJ2-1; a possible D gene is TRBD2 (6 bases). The germline V gene has CDR1 LNHDA and CDR2 SQIVND (reference sequence). The CDR3 loop spans 14 amino acids. V shed 4 bases and J shed 5 bases, with 12 bases lying between them. The CDR3 spells CASSRGGEHNEQFF. CDR3 sequence (DNA): TGTGCCAGTAGTAGAGGCGGGGAGCACAATGAGCAGTTCTTC. Supplemented by reference TRBV19 and TRBJ2-1, the full variable domain reads DGGITQSPKYLFRKEGQNVTLSCEQNLNHDAMYWYRQDPGQGLRLIYYSQIVNDFQKGDIAEGYSVSREKKESFPLTVTSAQKNPTAFYLCASSRGGEHNEQFFGPGTRLTVL.

This chain connects TRBV4-2 to TRBJ1-5; D not resolved. Between the trimmed V and J ends, which lost 1 base and 1 base, there was a span of 11 bases. Germline-derived CDR1 and CDR2 are LGHNA and YNFKEQ. This CDR3 has 16 residues. The CDR3 bases are TGTGCCAGCAGCCAAGGTTTTGCGGGGAGCAATCAGCCCCAGCATTTT. It is translated as CASSQGFAGSNQPQHF.

The rearrangement joins TRBV5-1 to TRBJ2-1; a possible D gene is TRBD1 (6 bases). Germline values: CDR1 SGHRS, CDR2 YFSETQ. The V and J ends lost 2 bases and 6 bases respectively, with 18 bases between them. CDR3 length: 16 residues. The CDR3 DNA is TGCGCCAGCAGCTTAGTAGGTCAACAGGGTGGCAATGAGCAGTTCTTC. Translated, it gives CASSLVGQQGGNEQFF.

This sequence joins TRBV6-2 or TRBV6-3 and TRBJ2-7; D uncertain. Germline-derived CDR1 and CDR2 are MNHEY and SVGEGT. This CDR3 is built from 16 residues. With 0 bases removed from V and 3 bases from J, the gap between germline ends came to 15 bases. CDR3 loop: CASSYSPTDSNYEQYF. The CDR3 coding sequence is TGTGCCAGCAGTTACTCCCCCACTGACTCAAACTACGAGCAGTACTTC.

The chain is built from TRBV19 and TRBJ2-3; D is possibly TRBD1 (6 bases). Trimming cost V 7 bases and J 3 bases, with 14 bases left between them. CDR1 and CDR2 (germline): LNHDA, SQIVND (reference sequence). CDR3 size: 14 residues. The CDR3: CASNPGTNTDTQYF. CDR3 DNA: TGTGCCAGTAATCCCGGGACAAATACAGATACGCAGTATTTT.

The chain employs TRBV28 and TRBJ2-1, with 13 bases lining up with TRBD2. Trimming cost V 3 bases and J 7 bases; bases outside gene matches: 3. The V gene's germline CDR1 is MDHEN and CDR2 SYDVKM. The CDR3 length is 15 residues. The CDR3 spells CASSLTSGGRNEQFF. The CDR3 DNA sequence: TGTGCCAGCAGTTTGACTAGCGGGGGGCGAAATGAGCAGTTCTTC.

This rearrangement joins TRBV30 to TRBJ2-2, with TRBD1 as a possible D gene (7 bases). CDR1 GTSNPN and CDR2 SVGIG come from the germline V gene (reference sequence). Trimming stripped 2 bases from V and 4 bases from J, with 14 bases between. The CDR3 is 15 residues long. This CDR3 is CAWSQTRGVTGELFF. The CDR3 DNA reads TGTGCCTGGAGTCAGACCAGGGGGGTCACCGGGGAGCTGTTTTTT.

This clone was counted only a few times. Here the CDR3 reads CASSLLAGLIDEQFF. For the CDR3, the DNA is TGCGCCAGCAGCCTACTAGCGGGTCTTATCGATGAGCAGTTCTTC. The chain joins TRBV5-1 to TRBJ2-1, with TRBD2 matching over 9 bases. There are 15 residues in the CDR3. Germline V CDR1 and CDR2: SGHRS, YFSETQ. Trimming took 4 bases from V and 8 from J; bases not matched to a gene: 10.

This rearrangement joins TRBV7-6 to TRBJ1-3; no clear D. The CDR3 contains 15 residues. Trimming cost V 2 bases and J 1 base, with 9 bases left between them. Germline V gives CDR1 SGHVS, CDR2 FNYEAQ. CDR3: CASSLIPGSGNTIYF. CDR3 bases: TGTGCCAGCAGCTTAATCCCGGGGTCTGGAAACACCATATATTTT.

The J gene is TRBJ1-6, the V gene TRBV3-1 (or the pseudogene TRBV3-2), with D maybe TRBD1 (5 bases). V lost 0 bases to trimming and J lost 7 bases, with 22 bases between them. This CDR3 comprises 19 residues. CDR1 and CDR2 (germline): LGHDT, YNNKEL (reference sequence). CDR3 DNA sequence: TGTGCCAGCAGCCAAGACGGTCCCACACAGGCCTCTAGGAATTCACCCCTCCACTTT. Translation gives CASSQDGPTQASRNSPLHF.

The chain uses TRBV20-1 and TRBJ1-2; D not certain. In germline, CDR1 is DFQATT, CDR2 SNEGSKA (reference sequence). This CDR3 contains 13 residues. V gave up 3 bases and J gave up 4 bases, with 12 bases separating them. CDR3 residues: CSASPEQVYGYTF. For the CDR3, the DNA is TGCAGTGCTAGTCCCGAACAAGTCTATGGCTACACCTTC.

This clone was seen more than once but under ten times. The chain has TRBV30 and TRBJ1-6; D may be TRBD1 (6 bases). The CDR3 is made up of 15 amino acids. V shed 3 bases and J shed 7 bases, with 16 bases lying between them. Germline V lookup: CDR1 GTSNPN, CDR2 SVGIG (reference sequence). The CDR3 nucleotides read TGTGCCTGGAGAATAATGACAGGAGCCAATTCACCCCTCCACTTT. The encoded protein is CAWRIMTGANSPLHF. The whole variable domain, filled in from reference TRBV30 and TRBJ1-6, reads SQTIHQWPATLVQPVGSPLSLECTVEGTSNPNLYWYRQAAGRGLQLLFYSVGIGQISSEVPQNLSASRPQDRQFILSSKKLLLSDSGFYLCAWRIMTGANSPLHFGNGTRLTVT.

The rearrangement joins TRBV9 to TRBJ2-1, with D perhaps TRBD2 (5 bases). The CDR3 runs 14 residues. Germline CDR1 reads SGDLS; CDR2 reads YYNGEE. Deletions cut 0 bases from V and 2 bases from J, with 6 bases between. The CDR3 DNA is TGTGCCAGCAGCGTAGCGGAGGCCTACAATGAGCAGTTCTTC. Translated, it gives CASSVAEAYNEQFF. Based on the CDR3 plus reference TRBV9 and TRBJ2-1, the full variable domain is DSGVTQTPKHLITATGQRVTLRCSPRSGDLSVYWYQQSLDQGLQFLIQYYNGEERAKGNILERFSAQQFPDLHSELNLSSLELGDSALYFCASSVAEAYNEQFFGPGTRLTVL.

This chain connects TRBV4-1 to TRBJ1-5; D is perhaps TRBD1 (5 bases). The CDR3 has 16 amino acids. Germline CDR1 MGHRA, CDR2 YSYEKL. V was pared by 0 bases and J by 1 base, with 10 bases between. The CDR3 bases are TGCGCCAGCAGCCAAGATCGGGCAGGGAGCAATCAGCCCCAGCATTTT. Its protein is CASSQDRAGSNQPQHF.

The chain recombines TRBV15 with TRBJ1-4; D might be TRBD1 (6 bases). Germline-derived CDR1 and CDR2 are LNHNV and YYDKDF (reference sequence). With 5 bases removed from V and 8 bases from J, the gap between germline ends came to 18 bases. This CDR3 spans 15 amino acids. The CDR3, as DNA: TGTGCCACCAGCGGAAATCGACAGGCCGGGGAAAAACTGTTTTTT. Its protein product is CATSGNRQAGEKLFF.

This chain joins TRBV15 and TRBJ2-7, with a tentative D call TRBD1 (6 bases). There are 14 residues in the CDR3. The germline V gene encodes CDR1 LNHNV and CDR2 YYDKDF (reference sequence). Trimming left V 5 bases short and J 1 base short, with 12 bases between. The CDR3 nucleotides are TGTGCCACCAGCGGAGTGAGGGGGTCCTACGAGCAGTACTTC. The encoded protein is CATSGVRGSYEQYF.

This sequence joins TRBV23-1 and TRBJ2-1; TRBD1 matches at 9 bases. TRBV23-1 carries the ORF label, with uncertain function. V lost 2 bases and J lost 5; bases outside the gene matches: 13. The CDR3 has 18 residues. The chain's CDR3 is CASSQPGDRVSCHNEQFF. The DNA of the CDR3 is TGCGCCAGCAGTCAACCCGGGGACAGGGTAAGTTGCCACAATGAGCAGTTCTTC.

The chain recombines TRBV5-1 with TRBJ1-6; D unresolved. The germline V and J ends were trimmed by 0 bases and 7 bases, with 8 bases remaining between them. The CDR3 contains 14 residues. CDR1 and CDR2 from the germline V gene are SGHRS and YFSETQ. As DNA, the CDR3 is TGCGCCAGCAGCTTGGACGGGATAAATTCACCCCTCCACTTT. Protein sequence: CASSLDGINSPLHF.

This rearrangement joins TRBV29-1 to TRBJ2-2; possibly TRBD1 for D (6 bases). Germline CDR1 SQVTM, CDR2 ANQGSEA. CDR3 length: 14 residues. Between the trimmed V and J ends, which lost 1 base and 6 bases, there was a span of 12 bases. CDR3 loop: CSVEVTGRSGELFF. CDR3 bases: TGCAGCGTTGAAGTCACAGGGAGATCCGGGGAGCTGTTTTTT.